This TCR beta chain was recorded in a study of T cell responses to AZD1222 COVID-19 vaccine. The method was immunoSEQ multiplex PCR; TCRdb's version includes in-frame clones alone and lacks a portion of them. The sample has over 95,000 clones, around 89% seen once. Study results and limitations: Just a handful of AZD1222 recipients tested seropositive at baseline. Without day 14 samples, only post-peak T cell repertoires were studied. Reportedly, nearly half of unique spike TCRs recognized epitopes outside B.1.351/B.1.1.7 mutations.

Per the germline V gene, CDR1 is KGHSH and CDR2 is LQKENI. This CDR3 region has 15 residues. V lost 4 bases and J lost 5; bases outside the gene matches: 4. On this clone itself: Antigen unknown.

The clonotype comes from an adult who received the AZD1222 COVID-19 vaccine. This sample comprised peripheral blood, obtained 28 days after the second AZD1222 dose. The chain joins TRBV18 to TRBJ2-2, with 10 bases identical to TRBD1. CDR3 loop: CASSQTGGRTGELFF. CDR3 bases: TGTGCCAGCTCACAGACAGGGGGCCGGACCGGGGAGCTGTTTTTT.